A selection of T cell receptor beta chains follows, all from one sample in a study of early T cells in non-severe SARS-CoV-2 infection. Each CDR3 protein is one row after TCRdb ran MiXCR on the 5' RACE reads. The sample consists of tens of thousands of distinct CDR3 sequences, roughly an eighth of them appearing once. Sequencing used whole blood. These TCRs come from an adult who was a healthcare worker with PCR-confirmed SARS-CoV-2 infection or an uninfected control (not recorded which). Both conserved end residues are part of each CDR3. The order of the fields is clone size, V gene, D gene, J gene, CDR3 protein, CDR3 DNA. A D gene is named only where the DNA matches it firmly. Clone size is shown for a subset of rows, as once, few, many or a class of expanded clone.

few	TRBV7-3	-	TRBJ2-1	CASSSYGTSYNEQFF	TGTGCCAGCAGCTCATACGGGACCTCCTACAATGAGCAGTTCTTC
-	TRBV19	-	TRBJ1-5	CASSIESFSNQPQHF	TGTGCCAGTAGTATTGAGTCTTTTAGCAATCAGCCCCAGCATTTT
-	TRBV12-3/TRBV12-4	TRBD1	TRBJ1-5	CASSKPGQGWSQPQHF	TGTGCCAGCAGCAAACCGGGACAGGGGTGGAGTCAGCCCCAGCATTTT
many	TRBV7-9	-	TRBJ2-7	CASSPAGSYEQYF	TGTGCCAGCAGCCCTGCTGGGTCCTACGAGCAGTACTTC
many	TRBV6-5	TRBD2	TRBJ2-2	CASSYVGLAGGYASNTGELFF	TGTGCCAGCAGTTACGTGGGATTAGCGGGGGGCTACGCGTCGAACACCGGGGAGCTGTTTTTT
many	TRBV30	-	TRBJ1-1	CAWMERGYAEAFF	TGTGCCTGGATGGAAAGGGGATACGCTGAAGCTTTCTTT
few	TRBV14	TRBD1	TRBJ2-2	CASSPHRDRNTGELFF	TGTGCCAGCAGCCCACACCGGGACAGGAACACCGGGGAGCTGTTTTTT
many	TRBV6-5	TRBD1	TRBJ1-6	CASKLTGQGNSPLHF	TGTGCCAGCAAACTCACGGGACAGGGTAATTCACCCCTCCACTTT
few	TRBV6-1	TRBD1	TRBJ1-2	CASSEGTGVNGYTF	TGTGCCAGCAGTGAAGGGACAGGGGTGAATGGCTACACCTTC
-	TRBV12-3/TRBV12-4	TRBD2	TRBJ2-7	CASSLGLAEASSYEQYF	TGTGCCAGCAGTCTGGGACTAGCGGAGGCGAGCTCCTACGAGCAGTACTTC
-	TRBV4-1	TRBD2	TRBJ2-1	CASSPHSGGSSYNEQFF	TGCGCCAGCAGCCCCCATAGCGGGGGGAGCTCCTACAATGAGCAGTTCTTC
many	TRBV3-1	TRBD2	TRBJ2-1	CASSWTSGRGEQFF	TGTGCCAGCAGCTGGACTAGCGGGAGGGGGGAGCAGTTCTTC
few	TRBV10-3	-	TRBJ2-3	CAISEMLADTQYF	TGTGCCATCAGTGAGATGTTGGCAGACACGCAGTATTTT
-	TRBV20-1	-	TRBJ2-3	CSAIIGDTQYF	TGCAGTGCCATCATCGGAGATACGCAGTATTTT
many	TRBV30	-	TRBJ2-3	CAWSSAPDPRYTQYF	TGTGCCTGGAGCTCTGCGCCGGATCCACGATATACGCAGTATTTT
-	TRBV7-2	-	TRBJ1-4	CASSAGVVGNEKLFF	TGTGCCAGCAGCGCCGGGGTGGTTGGAAATGAAAAACTGTTTTTT
-	TRBV6-5	-	TRBJ1-2	CASSKRVDWNYGYTF	TGTGCCAGCAGTAAAAGAGTGGACTGGAACTATGGCTACACCTTC
-	TRBV29-1	TRBD1	TRBJ2-1	CSVAGQGVRSYNEQFF	TGCAGCGTCGCGGGACAGGGGGTGAGATCCTACAATGAGCAGTTCTTC
-	TRBV29-1	TRBD2	TRBJ2-5	CSSSGRMLETQYF	TGCAGCTCTAGCGGGAGGATGCTTGAGACCCAGTACTTC
few	TRBV29-1	TRBD1	TRBJ2-1	CSALRTGGYNNEQFF	TGCAGCGCTCTCCGGACAGGGGGGTACAACAATGAGCAGTTCTTC
many	TRBV3-1	-	TRBJ2-7	CASRTSRSEQYF	TGTGCCAGCAGGACTTCGAGAAGCGAGCAGTACTTC
-	TRBV20-1	TRBD2	TRBJ2-3	CSAFTSWTSGRRRTDTQYF	TGCAGTGCTTTCACTTCCTGGACTAGCGGGAGGAGGCGCACAGATACGCAGTATTTT
-	TRBV20-1	-	TRBJ1-5	CSARLAGSNQPQHF	TGCAGTGCTAGATTGGCAGGGTCCAATCAGCCCCAGCATTTT
-	TRBV29-1	TRBD2	TRBJ2-1	CSVSGSDKGYEQFF	TGCAGCGTCAGCGGGAGCGATAAGGGCTATGAGCAGTTCTTC
-	TRBV12-3/TRBV12-4	-	TRBJ1-5	CASSHLIWDAGRLSNQPQHF	TGTGCCAGCAGCCACCTAATATGGGACGCCGGACGCTTGAGCAATCAGCCCCAGCATTTT
many	TRBV5-1	TRBD2	TRBJ2-3	CASSLTTSGAGADTQYF	TGCGCCAGCAGCTTGACAACTAGCGGCGCCGGGGCAGATACGCAGTATTTT
-	TRBV12-3/TRBV12-4	-	TRBJ2-7	CASSFNRGSSSYEQYF	TGTGCCAGCAGTTTCAACCGGGGATCCAGCTCCTACGAGCAGTACTTC
many	TRBV29-1	-	TRBJ2-7	CSVASFLGLTYEQYF	TGCAGCGTTGCGTCTTTTTTAGGGCTCACCTACGAGCAGTACTTC
-	TRBV20-1	TRBD1	TRBJ2-5	CSARTGRETQYF	TGCAGTGCCCGGACAGGGAGAGAGACCCAGTACTTC
few	TRBV2	-	TRBJ2-7	CASSLSGVSYEQYF	TGTGCCAGCAGTCTGTCAGGGGTTTCCTACGAGCAGTACTTC
-	TRBV12-3/TRBV12-4	-	TRBJ2-7	CASSESGGRDEQYF	TGTGCCAGCAGTGAGTCGGGGGGCAGGGACGAGCAGTACTTC
many	TRBV7-8	TRBD2	TRBJ2-1	CASSPRLAGSYNEQFF	TGTGCCAGCAGCCCCAGGCTAGCGGGGTCCTACAATGAGCAGTTCTTC
many	TRBV23-1	-	TRBJ1-4	CASSRPPAGPNEKLFF	TGCGCCAGCAGTCGCCCTCCCGCCGGGCCTAATGAAAAACTGTTTTTT
-	TRBV5-1	-	TRBJ2-1	CASSWTESSYNEQFF	TGCGCCAGCAGCTGGACAGAAAGCTCCTACAATGAGCAGTTCTTC
-	TRBV20-1	-	TRBJ2-5	CSLVGQGGETQYF	TGCAGTCTCGTGGGGCAGGGTGGGGAGACCCAGTACTTC
few	TRBV4-1	-	TRBJ1-1	CASNREENTEAFF	TGCGCCAGCAACAGGGAGGAGAACACTGAAGCTTTCTTT
-	TRBV19	-	TRBJ2-5	CASSIYRGGQETQYF	TGTGCCAGTAGTATCTACAGGGGAGGACAAGAGACCCAGTACTTC
-	TRBV30	-	TRBJ1-5	CAWSGMRGFQPQHF	TGTGCCTGGAGTGGTATGAGGGGATTTCAGCCCCAGCATTTT
few	TRBV30	TRBD2	TRBJ2-1	CAWTPVSSGKVNEQFF	TGTGCCTGGACCCCGGTCTCTAGCGGGAAAGTAAATGAGCAGTTCTTC
many	TRBV11-3	TRBD1	TRBJ2-1	CASSPGPGQGPNEQFF	TGTGCCAGCAGCCCGGGCCCGGGACAGGGTCCCAATGAGCAGTTCTTC
few	TRBV28	-	TRBJ1-5	CASSGGYGQPQHF	TGTGCCAGCAGTGGGGGTTATGGGCAGCCCCAGCATTTT
few	TRBV29-1	-	TRBJ2-5	CSVPGAGIQETQYF	TGCAGCGTCCCGGGGGCAGGCATTCAAGAGACCCAGTACTTC
many	TRBV7-8	TRBD2	TRBJ2-5	CASSSQPGRKETQYF	TGTGCCAGCAGCTCGCAACCCGGGAGGAAGGAGACCCAGTACTTC
-	TRBV7-2	TRBD1	TRBJ2-5	CASSPIGQGGKETQYF	TGTGCCAGCAGCCCGATAGGACAGGGCGGTAAGGAGACCCAGTACTTC
many	TRBV5-1	TRBD2	TRBJ2-7	CASSAGLAGHTYEQYF	TGCGCCAGCAGCGCGGGACTAGCGGGCCACACCTACGAGCAGTACTTC
-	TRBV7-2	-	TRBJ1-1	CASSPWTEVINTEAFF	TGTGCCAGCAGCCCTTGGACCGAGGTGATAAACACTGAAGCTTTCTTT
many	TRBV18	TRBD2	TRBJ2-1	CASSPLLAGDYNEQFF	TGTGCCAGCTCACCCTTACTAGCGGGGGATTACAATGAGCAGTTCTTC
once	TRBV7-9	TRBD2	TRBJ2-1	CASRSSGGINEQFF	TGTGCCAGCCGCTCTAGCGGGGGGATCAATGAGCAGTTCTTC
-	TRBV6-6	-	TRBJ2-1	CASSYHPRRSGSFRWQFF	TGTGCCAGCAGTTATCACCCTCGCCGTAGCGGATCTTTTCGGTGGCAGTTCTTC
many	TRBV2	-	TRBJ1-4	CASTNPGTGEEKLFF	TGTGCCAGCACCAACCCCGGGACTGGAGAGGAAAAACTGTTTTTT
-	TRBV14	-	TRBJ2-5	CASSQAEPRGKAQETQYF	TGTGCCAGCAGCCAAGCGGAGCCTAGAGGGAAGGCCCAAGAGACCCAGTACTTC
few	TRBV19	-	TRBJ2-2	CASRSTGNTGELFF	TGTGCCAGTAGATCCACGGGGAACACCGGGGAGCTGTTTTTT
few	TRBV29-1	TRBD1	TRBJ2-1	CSVLSSTGVLFF	TGCAGCGTTCTCTCCTCGACAGGGGTGCTGTTCTTC
many	TRBV5-4	-	TRBJ1-1	CASSLSAGLNTEAFF	TGTGCCAGCAGCCTCTCGGCAGGGTTGAACACTGAAGCTTTCTTT